The clone carrying this T cell receptor (beta chain) occurred a few times. Its antigen is currently unknown. These data are taken from a study of memory CD4+ T cells and cytomegalovirus serostatus. The overall study: Donors were healthy Belgian adults, under 10 CMV seropositive and under 30 seronegative.

Single viable CD3+CD4+CD8-CD45RO+ cells were sorted as the memory CD4+ T cells. Serostatus was set by detecting CMV pp150, pp28, p38, p52 IgG. Positive selection with CD4 microbeads enriched total CD4+ T cells. Study-level results: Repertoires predicted CMV serostatus with median bootstrapped AUC of about 0.96.

Libraries were prepared by immunoSEQ multiplex PCR; TCRdb keeps only in-frame clonotypes and omits some of them. The data hold 52,000 or so clones, with approximately 80% observed a single time. V was cut by 1 base and J by 1 base, with 10 bases left in between. This CDR3 comprises 15 residues. CDR1 is SGHDN, CDR2 FVKESK, per germline. Material for sequencing was memory CD4+ T cells from blood. The chain links TRBV14 to TRBJ1-1; D not resolved. This receptor was identified in an adult in good health and CMV-seronegative. The CDR3 DNA reads TGTGCCAGCAGCCAAGTTGGGATGGGGAACACTGAAGCTTTCTTT. Translated: CASSQVGMGNTEAFF.